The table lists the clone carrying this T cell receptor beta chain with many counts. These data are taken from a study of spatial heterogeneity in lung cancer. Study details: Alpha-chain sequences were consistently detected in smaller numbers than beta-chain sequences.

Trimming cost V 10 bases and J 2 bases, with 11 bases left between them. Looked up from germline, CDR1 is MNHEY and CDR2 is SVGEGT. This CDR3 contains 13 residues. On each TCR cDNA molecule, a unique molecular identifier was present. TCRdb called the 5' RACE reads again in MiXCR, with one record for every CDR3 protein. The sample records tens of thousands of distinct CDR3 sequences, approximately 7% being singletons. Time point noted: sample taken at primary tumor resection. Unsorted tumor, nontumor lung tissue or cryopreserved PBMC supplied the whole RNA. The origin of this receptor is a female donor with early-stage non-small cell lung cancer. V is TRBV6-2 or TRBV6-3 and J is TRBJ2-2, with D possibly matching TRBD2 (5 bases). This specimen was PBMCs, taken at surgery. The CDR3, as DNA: TGTGCCACCGTCCGGGGAAACACCGGGGAGCTGTTTTTT. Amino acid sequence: CATVRGNTGELFF.